One and the same sample provided the 4 T cell receptor beta chains below, sequenced in a study of T cell responses to AZD1222 COVID-19 vaccine. Here immunoSEQ multiplex PCR was the method, and the copy in TCRdb shows in-frame clones only, minus some. The data show tens of thousands of clones, roughly 80% seen once. The starting material was peripheral blood, obtained on day 0 of AZD1222 vaccination. These receptors were collected from an adult in good health.

In its sample, this clone is medium-sized (0.01 to 0.1%). The chain joins TRBV6-5 to TRBJ2-7; no definite D call. The germline gives CDR1 MNHEY, CDR2 SVGAGI. The CDR3 extends over 13 amino acids. V shed 6 bases and J shed 0 bases, with 9 bases lying between them. The CDR3 region is CASSGPSSYEQYV. The CDR3 nucleotides read TGTGCCAGCAGCGGTCCCAGCTCCTACGAGCAGTACGTC.

The chain couples TRBV19 to TRBJ1-2; perhaps TRBD1 as D (6 bases). The V and J ends lost 5 bases and 3 bases respectively, with 10 bases between them. Germline V gene data show CDR1 as LNHDA and CDR2 as SQIVND (reference sequence). The CDR3 loop spans 13 amino acids. This CDR3 is CASSLNRDYGYTF. CDR3 in DNA: TGTGCCAGTAGTCTAAACAGGGACTATGGCTACACCTTC. Complete variable domain (other parts from reference TRBV19 and TRBJ1-2): DGGITQSPKYLFRKEGQNVTLSCEQNLNHDAMYWYRQDPGQGLRLIYYSQIVNDFQKGDIAEGYSVSREKKESFPLTVTSAQKNPTAFYLCASSLNRDYGYTFGSGTRLTVV.

This chain connects TRBV9 to TRBJ1-2; D perhaps matches TRBD1 (5 bases). The CDR3 length is 15 residues. Germline-derived CDR1 and CDR2 are SGDLS and YYNGEE. V shed 2 bases and J shed 0 bases, with 11 bases lying between them. The CDR3 DNA reads as TGTGCCAGCAGCGTCGAGGCGGGGGCTAACTATGGCTACACCTTC. Protein product: CASSVEAGANYGYTF.

The chain carries TRBV28 and TRBJ1-1, with D perhaps matching TRBD1 (6 bases). Germline-derived CDR1 and CDR2 are MDHEN and SYDVKM. There are 13 residues in the CDR3. Trimming removed 2 bases from V and 10 bases from J, with 14 bases in between. CDR3 loop: CASSLRGTRGAFF. DNA for the CDR3: TGTGCCAGCAGTTTAAGGGGGACGCGCGGAGCTTTCTTT.